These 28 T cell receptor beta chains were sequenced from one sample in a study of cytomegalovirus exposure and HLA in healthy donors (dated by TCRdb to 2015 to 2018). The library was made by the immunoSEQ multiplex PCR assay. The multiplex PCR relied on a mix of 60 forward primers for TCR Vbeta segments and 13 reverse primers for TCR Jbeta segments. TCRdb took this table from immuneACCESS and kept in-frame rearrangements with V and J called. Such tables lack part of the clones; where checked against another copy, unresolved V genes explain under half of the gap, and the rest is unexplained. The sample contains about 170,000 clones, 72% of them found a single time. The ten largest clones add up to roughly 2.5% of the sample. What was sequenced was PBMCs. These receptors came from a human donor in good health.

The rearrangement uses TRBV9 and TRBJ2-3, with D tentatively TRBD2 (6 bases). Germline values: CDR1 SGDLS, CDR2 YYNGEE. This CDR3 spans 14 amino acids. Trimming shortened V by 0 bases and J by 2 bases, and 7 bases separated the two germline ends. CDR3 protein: CASSVASDTDTQYF. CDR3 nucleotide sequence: TGTGCCAGCAGCGTAGCTAGCGACACAGATACGCAGTATTTT.

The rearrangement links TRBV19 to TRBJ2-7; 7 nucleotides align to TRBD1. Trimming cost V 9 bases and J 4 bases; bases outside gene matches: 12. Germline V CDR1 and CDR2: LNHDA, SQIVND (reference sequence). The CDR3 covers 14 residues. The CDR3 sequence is CASRPGQQYYEQYF. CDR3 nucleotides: TGTGCCAGCCGCCCGGGACAGCAATATTACGAGCAGTACTTC.

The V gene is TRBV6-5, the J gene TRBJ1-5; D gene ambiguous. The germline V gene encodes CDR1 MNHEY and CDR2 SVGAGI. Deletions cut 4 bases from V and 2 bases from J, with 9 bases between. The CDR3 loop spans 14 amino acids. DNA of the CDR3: TGTGCCAGCAGTTTGAGACAAGGCAATCAGCCCCAGCATTTT. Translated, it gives CASSLRQGNQPQHF.

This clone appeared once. The DNA for the CDR3 is TGTGCCAGCAGCTTACAGGGTAGCACCGGGGAGCTGTTTTTT. The encoded protein is CASSLQGSTGELFF. The gene calls are TRBV11-3 and TRBJ2-2; D may be TRBD1 (5 bases). Germline CDR1 is SGHNT and CDR2 is YENEEA. V was clipped by 2 bases and J by 4 bases, with 8 bases between them. The CDR3 runs 14 residues.

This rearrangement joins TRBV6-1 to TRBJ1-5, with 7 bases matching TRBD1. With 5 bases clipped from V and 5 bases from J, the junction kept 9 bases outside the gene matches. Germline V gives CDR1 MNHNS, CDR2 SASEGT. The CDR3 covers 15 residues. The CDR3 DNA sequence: TGTGCCAGCAGTCAACAGACAGGGTCGGATCAGCCCCAGCATTTT. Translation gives CASSQQTGSDQPQHF.

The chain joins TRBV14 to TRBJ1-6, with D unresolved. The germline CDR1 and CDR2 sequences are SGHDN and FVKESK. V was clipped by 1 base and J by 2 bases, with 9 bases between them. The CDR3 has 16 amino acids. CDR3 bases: TGTGCCAGCAGCCAAGCTGACGGGACCTATAATTCACCCCTCCACTTT. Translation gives CASSQADGTYNSPLHF.

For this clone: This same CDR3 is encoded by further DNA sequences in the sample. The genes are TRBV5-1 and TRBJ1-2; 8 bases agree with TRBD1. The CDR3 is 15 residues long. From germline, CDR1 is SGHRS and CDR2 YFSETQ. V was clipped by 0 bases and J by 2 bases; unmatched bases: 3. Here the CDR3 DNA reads TGCGCCAGCAGCTTGGGACAGGGGATCAACTATGGCTACACCTTC. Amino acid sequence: CASSLGQGINYGYTF.

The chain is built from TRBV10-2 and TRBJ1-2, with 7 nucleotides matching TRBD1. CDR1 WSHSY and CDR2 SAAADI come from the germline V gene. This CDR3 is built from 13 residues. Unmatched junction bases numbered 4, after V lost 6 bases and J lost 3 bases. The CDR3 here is CASSPGTDYGYTF. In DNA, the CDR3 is TGCGCCAGCAGCCCCGGGACAGACTATGGCTACACCTTC.

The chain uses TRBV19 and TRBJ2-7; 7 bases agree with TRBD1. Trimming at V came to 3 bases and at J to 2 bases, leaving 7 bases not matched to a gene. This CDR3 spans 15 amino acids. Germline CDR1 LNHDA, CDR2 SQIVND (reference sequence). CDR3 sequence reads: CASSIFGQATYEQYF. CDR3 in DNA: TGTGCCAGTAGTATCTTCGGACAGGCGACCTACGAGCAGTACTTC.

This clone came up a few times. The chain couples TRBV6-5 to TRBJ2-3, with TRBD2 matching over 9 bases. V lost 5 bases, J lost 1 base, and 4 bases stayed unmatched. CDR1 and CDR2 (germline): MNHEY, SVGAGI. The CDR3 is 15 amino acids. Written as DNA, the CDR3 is TGTGCCAGCAGTGTTTTAGCGGGGGGCACAGATACGCAGTATTTT. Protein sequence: CASSVLAGGTDTQYF.

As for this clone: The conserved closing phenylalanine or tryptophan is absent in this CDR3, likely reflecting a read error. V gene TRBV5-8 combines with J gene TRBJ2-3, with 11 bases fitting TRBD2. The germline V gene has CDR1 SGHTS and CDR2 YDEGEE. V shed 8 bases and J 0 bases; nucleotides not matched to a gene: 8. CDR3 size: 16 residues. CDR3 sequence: CASATSGDSSTDTQYV. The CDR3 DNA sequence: TGTGCCAGTGCGACTAGCGGGGATTCTAGCACAGATACGCAGTATGTT.

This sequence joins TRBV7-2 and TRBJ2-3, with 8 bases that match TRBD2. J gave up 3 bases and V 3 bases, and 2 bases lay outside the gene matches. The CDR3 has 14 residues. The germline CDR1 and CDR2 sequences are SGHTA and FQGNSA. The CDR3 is CASSFGGGTDTQYF. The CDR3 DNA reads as TGTGCCAGCAGCTTTGGCGGGGGGACAGATACGCAGTATTTT.

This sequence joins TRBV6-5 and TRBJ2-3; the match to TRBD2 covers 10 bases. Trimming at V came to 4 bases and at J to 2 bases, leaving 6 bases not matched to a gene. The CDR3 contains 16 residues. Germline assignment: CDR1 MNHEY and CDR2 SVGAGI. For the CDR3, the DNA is TGTGCCAGCAGTTTAGGACTAGCGGTGAACACAGATACGCAGTATTTT. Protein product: CASSLGLAVNTDTQYF.

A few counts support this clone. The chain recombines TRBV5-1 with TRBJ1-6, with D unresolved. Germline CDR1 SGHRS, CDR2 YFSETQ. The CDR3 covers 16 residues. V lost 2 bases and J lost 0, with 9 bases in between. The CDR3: CASSLTARSYNSPLHF. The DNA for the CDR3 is TGCGCCAGCAGCTTAACTGCCCGCTCCTATAATTCACCCCTCCACTTT. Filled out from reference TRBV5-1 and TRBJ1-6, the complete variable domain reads KAGVTQTPRYLIKTRGQQVTLSCSPISGHRSVSWYQQTPGQGLQFLFEYFSETQRNKGNFPGRFSGRQFSNSRSEMNVSTLELGDSALYLCASSLTARSYNSPLHFGNGTRLTVT.

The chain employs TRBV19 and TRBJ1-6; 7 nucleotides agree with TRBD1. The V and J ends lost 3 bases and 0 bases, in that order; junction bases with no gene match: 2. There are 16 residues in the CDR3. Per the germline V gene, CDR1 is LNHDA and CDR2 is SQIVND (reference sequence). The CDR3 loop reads CASSIDRDSYNSPLHF. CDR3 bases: TGTGCCAGTAGTATTGACAGGGACTCCTATAATTCACCCCTCCACTTT.

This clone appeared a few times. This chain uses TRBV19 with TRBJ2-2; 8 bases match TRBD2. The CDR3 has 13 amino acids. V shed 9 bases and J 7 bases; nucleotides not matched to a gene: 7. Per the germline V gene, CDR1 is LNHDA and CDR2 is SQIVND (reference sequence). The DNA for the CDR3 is TGTGCCAGCGGGGGGGGGCAGGGCGGGGAGCTGTTTTTT. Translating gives CASGGGQGGELFF.

The CDR3 nucleotides are TGTGCCAGCAGCAGTTTAGGAGATAATTCACCCCTCCACTTT. Amino acid sequence: CASSSLGDNSPLHF. This chain uses TRBV27 with TRBJ1-6; D is uncertain. This CDR3 region has 14 residues. CDR1 and CDR2 from the germline V gene are MNHEY and SMNVEV (reference sequence). Trimming cost V 6 bases and J 5 bases, with 11 bases left between them.

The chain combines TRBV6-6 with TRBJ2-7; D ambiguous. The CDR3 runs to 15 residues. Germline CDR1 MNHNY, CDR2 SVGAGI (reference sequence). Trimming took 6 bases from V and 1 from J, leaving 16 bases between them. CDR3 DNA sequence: TGTGCCAGCAGCCTATCGCCTGAGCGATCCTACGAGCAGTACTTC. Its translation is CASSLSPERSYEQYF.

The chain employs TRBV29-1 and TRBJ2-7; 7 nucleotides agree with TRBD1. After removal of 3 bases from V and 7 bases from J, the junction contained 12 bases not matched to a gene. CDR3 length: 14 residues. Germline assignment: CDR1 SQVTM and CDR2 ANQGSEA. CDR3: CSVDGAETGEEQYF. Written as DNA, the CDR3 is TGCAGCGTTGATGGAGCCGAAACAGGGGAAGAGCAGTACTTC.

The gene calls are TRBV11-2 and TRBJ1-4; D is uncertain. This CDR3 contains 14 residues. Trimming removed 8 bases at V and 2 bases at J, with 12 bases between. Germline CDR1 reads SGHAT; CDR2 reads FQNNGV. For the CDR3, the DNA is TGTGCCAGCGGGCCCTCGTCGACTAATGAAAAACTGTTTTTT. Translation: CASGPSSTNEKLFF.

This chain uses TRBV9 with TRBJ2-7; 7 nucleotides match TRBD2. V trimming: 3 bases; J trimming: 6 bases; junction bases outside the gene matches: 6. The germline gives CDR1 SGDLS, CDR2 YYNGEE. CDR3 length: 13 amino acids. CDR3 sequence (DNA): TGTGCCAGCAGCGGGCCAGCGGGGTTCGAGCAGTACTTC. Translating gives CASSGPAGFEQYF.

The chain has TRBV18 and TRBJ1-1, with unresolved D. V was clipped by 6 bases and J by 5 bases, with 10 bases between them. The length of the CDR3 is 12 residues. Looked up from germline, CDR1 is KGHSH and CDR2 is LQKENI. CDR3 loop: CASSPDMTEAFF. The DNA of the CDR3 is TGTGCCAGCTCTCCTGACATGACTGAAGCTTTCTTT.

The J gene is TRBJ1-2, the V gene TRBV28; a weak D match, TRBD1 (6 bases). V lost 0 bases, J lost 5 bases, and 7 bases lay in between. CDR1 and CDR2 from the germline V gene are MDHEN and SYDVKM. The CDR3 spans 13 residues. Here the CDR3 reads CASSLWRGYGYTF. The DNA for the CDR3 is TGTGCCAGCAGTTTATGGAGGGGGTATGGCTACACCTTC.

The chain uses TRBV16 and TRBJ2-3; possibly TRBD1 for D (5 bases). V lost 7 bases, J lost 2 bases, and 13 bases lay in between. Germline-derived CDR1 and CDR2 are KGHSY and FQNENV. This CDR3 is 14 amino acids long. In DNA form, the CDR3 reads TGTGCCAGCAACGTCGACAGAACCACAGATACGCAGTATTTT. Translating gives CASNVDRTTDTQYF.

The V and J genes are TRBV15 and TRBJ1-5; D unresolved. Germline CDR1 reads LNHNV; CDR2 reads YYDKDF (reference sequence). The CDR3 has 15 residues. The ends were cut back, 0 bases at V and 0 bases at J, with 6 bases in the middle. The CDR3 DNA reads TGTGCCACCAGCAGAGATCTAGGTAGCAATCAGCCCCAGCATTTT. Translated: CATSRDLGSNQPQHF.

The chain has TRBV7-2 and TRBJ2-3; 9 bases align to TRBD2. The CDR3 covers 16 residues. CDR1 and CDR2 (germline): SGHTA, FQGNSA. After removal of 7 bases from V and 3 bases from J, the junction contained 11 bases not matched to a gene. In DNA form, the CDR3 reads TGTGCCAGCACCTGGGCGGGGGGGCCGGGGACAGATACGCAGTATTTT. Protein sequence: CASTWAGGPGTDTQYF.

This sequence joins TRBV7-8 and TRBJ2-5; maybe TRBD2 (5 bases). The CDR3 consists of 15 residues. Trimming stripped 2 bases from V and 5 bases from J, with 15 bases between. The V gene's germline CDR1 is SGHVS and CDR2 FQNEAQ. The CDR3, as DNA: TGTGCCAGCAGCTTACTCGGGGAGCGGATTGAGACCCAGTACTTC. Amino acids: CASSLLGERIETQYF.

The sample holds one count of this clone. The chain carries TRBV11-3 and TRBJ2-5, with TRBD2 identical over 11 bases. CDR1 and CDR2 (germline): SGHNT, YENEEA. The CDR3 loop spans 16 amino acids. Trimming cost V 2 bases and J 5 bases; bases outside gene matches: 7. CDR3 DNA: TGTGCCAGCAGCTTACGTACTAGCGGGGGTATCGAGACCCAGTACTTC. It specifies CASSLRTSGGIETQYF.